This entry lists 7 T cell receptor beta chains sequenced from one sample in a study of control samples from healthy donors and cancer patients. Clones were sequenced by immunoSEQ multiplex PCR, and TCRdb holds only the in-frame ones, with some missing. The sample includes about 160,000 clones, 85% to 95% of them seen just once. Sequencing was done on a sample of blood. These receptors all come from a woman in her 40s in good health.

The chain combines TRBV6-5 with TRBJ1-5, with a tentative D call TRBD1 (6 bases). Germline CDR1 reads MNHEY; CDR2 reads SVGAGI. Deletions cut 4 bases from V and 2 bases from J, with 9 bases between. The CDR3 runs 14 residues. The CDR3 is CASSSDRRNQPQHF. For the CDR3, the DNA is TGTGCCAGCAGTTCCGACAGGCGCAATCAGCCCCAGCATTTT.

The gene calls are TRBV10-2 and TRBJ2-1; TRBD2 agrees at 7 bases. The V gene's germline CDR1 is WSHSY and CDR2 SAAADI. This CDR3 has 15 residues. Trimming removed 1 base from V and 11 bases from J; junction bases left unmatched: 11. For the CDR3, the DNA is TGCGCCAGCAGTGAGTATGGCGGGAGTGGTCCCAAGCAGTTCTTC. Amino acid sequence: CASSEYGGSGPKQFF.

This rearrangement joins TRBV6-5 to TRBJ2-5; 11 bases are shared with TRBD2. The CDR3 sequence is 15 residues long. V gave up 5 bases and J gave up 1 base; unmatched junction bases: 3. CDR1 and CDR2 from the germline V gene are MNHEY and SVGAGI. In DNA form, the CDR3 reads TGTGCCAGCAGTACGGGACTAGCGGTCCAAGAGACCCAGTACTTC. Translating gives CASSTGLAVQETQYF.

V gene TRBV19 combines with J gene TRBJ1-2; 8 bases are shared with TRBD1. From germline, CDR1 is LNHDA and CDR2 SQIVND (reference sequence). The CDR3 extends over 15 amino acids. V shed 7 bases, J shed 5 bases, and the junction held 12 bases outside the gene matches. Written as DNA, the CDR3 is TGTGCCAGTAAGACAGGGGAAATGTTGCCGTATGGCTACACCTTC. This sequence encodes CASKTGEMLPYGYTF.

This CDR3 reads CASGWTGGRDTQYF. The CDR3, as DNA: TGTGCTAGTGGTTGGACAGGGGGTCGGGATACGCAGTATTTT. The chain has TRBV12-5 and TRBJ2-3; 10 bases match TRBD1. The CDR3 contains 14 residues. Germline assignment: CDR1 LGHNT and CDR2 FRNRAP. The V segment lost 4 bases and the J segment 6 bases; nucleotides outside the gene matches: 4.

The rearrangement uses TRBV6-2 or TRBV6-3 and TRBJ1-2, with TRBD1 as a possible D gene (6 bases). CDR1 is MNHEY, CDR2 SVGEGT, per germline. Trimming pared 4 bases from V and 7 bases from J, leaving 13 bases between. The CDR3 sequence is 13 residues long. The CDR3 DNA is TGTGCCAGCAGTTCCCACAGGGCGAGTGGCTACACCTTC. Its translation: CASSSHRASGYTF.

The chain is built from TRBV6-2 or TRBV6-3 and TRBJ1-5, with 10 nucleotides matching TRBD1. Per the germline V gene, CDR1 is MNHEY and CDR2 is SVGEGT. V was pared by 6 bases and J by 2 bases, with 7 bases of the junction left unmatched. The CDR3 runs 16 residues. CDR3 sequence reads: CASSRQGARGNQPQHF. In DNA, the CDR3 is TGTGCCAGCAGCCGACAGGGGGCAAGGGGCAATCAGCCCCAGCATTTT.